The 21 T cell receptor beta chains listed next were all sequenced from one sample in a study of siplizumab effects on memory and regulatory T cells. This table comes from immunoSEQ multiplex PCR, and its TCRdb copy is limited to in-frame clones, with some not included. The table includes nearly 95,000 clones, 85% to 95% detected once. The sample was non-Treg CD4+ T cells sorted from blood. These receptors were taken from a human donor in good health.

CDR3 bases: TGTGCTAGTGGTCCCGGTCCCCCCTCTCGCGAGCAGTACTTC. Translating gives CASGPGPPSREQYF. This chain connects TRBV12-5 to TRBJ2-7; D ambiguous. In germline, CDR1 is LGHNT, CDR2 FRNRAP. V shed 5 bases and J shed 6 bases, with 17 bases lying between them. CDR3 length: 14 amino acids.

The J gene is TRBJ1-1, the V gene TRBV7-9; TRBD1 is a possible D gene (5 bases). With 3 bases removed from V and 4 bases from J, the gap between germline ends came to 9 bases. The germline V gene encodes CDR1 SEHNR and CDR2 FQNEAQ (reference sequence). The CDR3 consists of 13 residues. CDR3 sequence reads: CASSFGGGTEAFF. The CDR3 coding sequence is TGTGCCAGCAGCTTCGGGGGAGGCACTGAAGCTTTCTTT. The full variable domain, rest sourced from reference TRBV7-9 and TRBJ1-1, is DTGVSQNPRHKITKRGQNVTFRCDPISEHNRLYWYRQTLGQGPEFLTYFQNEAQLEKSRLLSDRFSAERPKGSFSTLEIQRTEQGDSAMYLCASSFGGGTEAFFGQGTRLTVV.

J is TRBJ2-3 and V is TRBV5-1; 12 bases fit TRBD2. Germline trimming cut 4 bases from V and 0 bases from J; bases unmatched to any gene: 3. CDR1 SGHRS and CDR2 YFSETQ come from the germline V gene. The CDR3 spans 16 residues. CDR3 nucleotide sequence: TGCGCCAGCAGCCCCGGACTAGCGGGGAGCACAGATACGCAGTATTTT. The encoded protein is CASSPGLAGSTDTQYF.

This clone was found once. The chain carries TRBV6-5 and TRBJ2-3; D is unclear. The ends were cut back, 5 bases at V and 0 bases at J, with 9 bases in the middle. Germline V CDR1 and CDR2: MNHEY, SVGAGI. There are 14 residues in the CDR3. The CDR3 sequence is CASSITASTDTQYF. The CDR3 DNA is TGTGCCAGCAGTATTACAGCTAGCACAGATACGCAGTATTTT.

The CDR3, as DNA: TGCGCCAGCAGCCAAGTTGGGGGAGAAAAACTGTTTTTT. As protein: CASSQVGGEKLFF. V usage is TRBV4-1 and J usage is TRBJ1-4; tentative D call: TRBD1 (5 bases). This CDR3 contains 13 residues. V lost 1 base to trimming and J lost 8 bases, with 8 bases between them. CDR1 and CDR2 from the germline V gene are MGHRA and YSYEKL.

This rearrangement joins TRBV20-1 to TRBJ2-2; D uncertain. CDR1 and CDR2 (germline): DFQATT, SNEGSKA (reference sequence). This CDR3 has 11 amino acids. Trimming shortened V by 6 bases and J by 6 bases, and 8 bases separated the two germline ends. CDR3 residues: CSARQAGELFF. The CDR3 DNA sequence: TGCAGTGCCCGCCAGGCCGGGGAGCTGTTTTTT.

The V and J genes are TRBV27 and TRBJ2-1; D call uncertain. Germline V gene lookup returns CDR1 MNHEY and CDR2 SMNVEV (reference sequence). The CDR3 totals 16 residues. V was trimmed by 4 bases and J by 7 bases, leaving 20 bases between them. The CDR3, as DNA: TGTGCCAGCAGTTCATCCCCGGCACGAATCGTTAATGAGCAGTTCTTC. Protein: CASSSSPARIVNEQFF.

This rearrangement joins TRBV5-1 to TRBJ2-2; 7 bases fit TRBD1. V shed 7 bases and J 1 base; nucleotides not matched to a gene: 7. Germline V gene lookup returns CDR1 SGHRS and CDR2 YFSETQ. The CDR3 length is 15 residues. CDR3 protein: CASGHRGRNTGELFF. For the CDR3, the DNA is TGCGCCAGCGGTCACAGGGGTCGGAACACCGGGGAGCTGTTTTTT.

The chain combines TRBV18 with TRBJ2-6; a weak D match, TRBD2 (5 bases). CDR3 size: 15 residues. V dropped 3 bases and J dropped 4 bases, with 10 bases sitting between them. CDR1 is KGHSH, CDR2 LQKENI, per germline. The CDR3 reads CASSPGVTGANVLTF. The CDR3 nucleotides read TGTGCCAGCTCACCGGGAGTCACGGGGGCCAACGTCCTGACTTTC.

The V call is TRBV2, the J call TRBJ2-5; TRBD1 is a possible D gene (6 bases). The CDR3 contains 14 residues. CDR1 SNHLY and CDR2 FYNNEI come from the germline V gene. V gave up 3 bases and J gave up 1 base, with 9 bases separating them. The CDR3 DNA reads TGTGCCAGCAGTGATACAGGGCTCCAAGAGACCCAGTACTTC. Translated, it gives CASSDTGLQETQYF.

The J gene is TRBJ1-1, the V gene TRBV19, with unresolved D. Germline lookup yields CDR1 LNHDA and CDR2 SQIVND (reference sequence). The CDR3 has 15 residues. Trimming shortened V by 6 bases and J by 0 bases, and 14 bases separated the two germline ends. The CDR3 is CASRARVGMNTEAFF. The CDR3 nucleotides are TGTGCCAGTAGGGCAAGGGTGGGTATGAACACTGAAGCTTTCTTT. Variable domain in full (rest from reference TRBV19 and TRBJ1-1): DGGITQSPKYLFRKEGQNVTLSCEQNLNHDAMYWYRQDPGQGLRLIYYSQIVNDFQKGDIAEGYSVSREKKESFPLTVTSAQKNPTAFYLCASRARVGMNTEAFFGQGTRLTVV.

The V and J genes are TRBV7-9 and TRBJ2-2; TRBD1 agrees at 11 bases. V lost 3 bases and J lost 3; bases outside the gene matches: 0. The CDR3 sequence is 15 residues long. The germline CDR1 and CDR2 sequences are SEHNR and FQNEAQ (reference sequence). CDR3 DNA sequence: TGTGCCAGCAGCTTGGGACAGGGGGACACCGGGGAGCTGTTTTTT. The encoded protein is CASSLGQGDTGELFF.

The chain is built from TRBV29-1 and TRBJ2-7; D gene unclear. This CDR3 is built from 11 residues. The V gene lost 4 bases and the J gene lost 3 bases, with 7 bases spanning the gap. Germline V gene lookup returns CDR1 SQVTM and CDR2 ANQGSEA. The CDR3 DNA reads as TGCAGCGTTGGGGCAGACTACGAGCAGTACTTC. Amino acid sequence: CSVGADYEQYF.

The chain uses TRBV6-6 and TRBJ2-1, with 9 bases that match TRBD1. Trimming at V came to 5 bases and at J to 2 bases, leaving 7 bases not matched to a gene. Germline CDR1 reads MNHNY; CDR2 reads SVGAGI (reference sequence). CDR3 length: 16 amino acids. CDR3 sequence: CASSPLGDRAYNEQFF. CDR3 bases: TGTGCCAGCAGTCCCCTCGGGGACAGGGCCTACAATGAGCAGTTCTTC.

V usage is TRBV7-9 and J usage is TRBJ1-1; weak D call: TRBD1 (5 bases). Trimming took 3 bases from V and 3 from J, leaving 14 bases between them. Germline V gene sequence: CDR1 SEHNR, CDR2 FQNEAQ (reference sequence). The CDR3 covers 15 residues. CDR3 loop: CASSLDNPTYTEAFF. The CDR3 nucleotides read TGTGCCAGCAGCTTGGACAATCCCACCTACACTGAAGCTTTCTTT.

The gene calls are TRBV6-6 and TRBJ1-4; 7 bases are a match to TRBD1. The J segment lost 5 bases and the V segment lost 0 bases, leaving 3 bases of the junction unmatched. This CDR3 comprises 15 residues. The germline gives CDR1 MNHNY, CDR2 SVGAGI (reference sequence). The CDR3 DNA sequence: TGTGCCAGCAGTTACTCGACAGGGAGAAATGAAAAACTGTTTTTT. This translates into CASSYSTGRNEKLFF.

This sequence joins TRBV5-6 and TRBJ1-4; D unresolved. The CDR3 sequence is 14 residues long. Trimming shortened V by 0 bases and J by 8 bases, and 11 bases separated the two germline ends. Germline V CDR1 and CDR2: SGHDT, YYEEEE. CDR3 sequence: CASSLVGNSEKLFF. In nucleotides, the CDR3 is TGTGCCAGCAGCTTGGTAGGGAACAGCGAAAAACTGTTTTTT.

The chain links TRBV6-5 to TRBJ1-1; 9 nucleotides align to TRBD1. This CDR3 is built from 13 residues. The germline V gene encodes CDR1 MNHEY and CDR2 SVGAGI. Trimming at V came to 7 bases and at J to 5 bases, leaving 5 bases not matched to a gene. CDR3 DNA sequence: TGTGCCAGCAACAGGGGGCCGAGGACTGAAGCTTTCTTT. This codes for CASNRGPRTEAFF.

This chain uses TRBV29-1 with TRBJ2-7, with 8 bases that match TRBD1. This CDR3 is 12 amino acids long. Looked up from germline, CDR1 is SQVTM and CDR2 is ANQGSEA. The V and J ends lost 7 bases and 3 bases, in that order; junction bases with no gene match: 5. The CDR3 protein is CSGRTGNYEQYF. CDR3 DNA: TGCAGCGGACGGACAGGGAACTACGAGCAGTACTTC.

The V and J genes are TRBV5-5 and TRBJ2-7, with TRBD2 matching over 12 bases. CDR3 length equals 15 residues. The ends lost 0 bases at V and 3 bases at J; junction bases unmatched: 1. In germline, CDR1 is SGHKS, CDR2 YYEKEE (reference sequence). The CDR3 is CASSLGTSGIYEQYF. CDR3 nucleotide sequence: TGTGCCAGCAGCTTGGGGACTAGCGGGATCTACGAGCAGTACTTC.

This clone appeared a few times. V usage is TRBV20-1 and J usage is TRBJ2-5; D possibly corresponds to TRBD2 (6 bases). Trimming removed 4 bases at V and 5 bases at J, with 8 bases between. The CDR3 is made up of 11 amino acids. Germline CDR1 and CDR2: DFQATT and SNEGSKA (reference sequence). This CDR3 reads CSATAGETQYF. The CDR3 DNA reads as TGCAGTGCTACGGCGGGGGAGACCCAGTACTTC.